This T cell receptor beta chain was documented in a study of blood T cells in healthy people across ages. Using a J-beta primer mix together with a sample-barcoded 5' primer, a second PCR was run for about 6 to 12 cycles. TCRdb fed the 5' RACE reads into MiXCR, producing one record per CDR3 protein. Of over a million distinct CDR3 sequences listed, roughly 64% are singletons. The CDR3 has 14 amino acids. Germline CDR1 MNHNY, CDR2 SVGAGI (reference sequence). Trimming removed 2 bases from V and 2 bases from J, with 7 bases in between. This receptor was taken from a man aged 18 to 35 in good health. The chain couples TRBV6-6 to TRBJ1-3; D perhaps matches TRBD1 (5 bases). The sequenced sample consisted of blood. The CDR3 DNA sequence: TGTGCCAGCAGTTACGGCAGGGCTGGAAACACCATATATTTT. Protein: CASSYGRAGNTIYF.